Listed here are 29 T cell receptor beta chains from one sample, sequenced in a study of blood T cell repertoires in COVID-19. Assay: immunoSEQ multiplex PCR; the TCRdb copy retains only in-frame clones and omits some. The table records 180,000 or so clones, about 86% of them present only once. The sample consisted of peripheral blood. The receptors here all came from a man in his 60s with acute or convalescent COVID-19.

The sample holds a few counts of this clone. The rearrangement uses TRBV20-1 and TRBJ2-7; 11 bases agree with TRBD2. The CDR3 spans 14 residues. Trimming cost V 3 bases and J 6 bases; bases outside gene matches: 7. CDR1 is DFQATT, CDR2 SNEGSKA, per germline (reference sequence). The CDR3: CSASRLAGRSEQYF. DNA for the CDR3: TGCAGTGCTAGTCGACTAGCGGGACGCTCCGAGCAGTACTTC.

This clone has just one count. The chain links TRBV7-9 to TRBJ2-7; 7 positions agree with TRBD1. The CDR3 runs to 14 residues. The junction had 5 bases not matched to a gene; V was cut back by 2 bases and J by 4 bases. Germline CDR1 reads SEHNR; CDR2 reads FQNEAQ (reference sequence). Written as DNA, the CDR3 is TGTGCCAGCAGCTTACACACAGGGGAGTACGAGCAGTACTTC. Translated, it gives CASSLHTGEYEQYF.

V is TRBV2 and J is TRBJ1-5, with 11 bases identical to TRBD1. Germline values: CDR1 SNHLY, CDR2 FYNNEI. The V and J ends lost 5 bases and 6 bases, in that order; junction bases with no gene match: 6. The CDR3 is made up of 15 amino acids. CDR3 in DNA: TGTGCCAGCAGTCAAAGGACAGGGGGCGGTCAGCCCCAGCATTTT. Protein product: CASSQRTGGGQPQHF.

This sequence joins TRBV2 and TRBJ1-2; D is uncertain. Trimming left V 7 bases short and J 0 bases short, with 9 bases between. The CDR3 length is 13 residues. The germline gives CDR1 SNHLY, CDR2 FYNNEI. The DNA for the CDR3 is TGTGCCAGCAAGGCGGAAGCTAACTATGGCTACACCTTC. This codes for CASKAEANYGYTF.

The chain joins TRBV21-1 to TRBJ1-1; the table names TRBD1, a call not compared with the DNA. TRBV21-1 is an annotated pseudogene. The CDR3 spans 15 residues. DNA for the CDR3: TGTGCCAGCAGCACCGAGGGACACCCGAACACTGAAGCTTTCTTT. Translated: CASSTEGHPNTEAFF.

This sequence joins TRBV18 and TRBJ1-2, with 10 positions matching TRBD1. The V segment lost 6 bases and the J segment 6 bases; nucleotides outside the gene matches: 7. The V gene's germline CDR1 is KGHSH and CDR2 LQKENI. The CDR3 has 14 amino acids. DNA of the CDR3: TGTGCCAGCTCCCACCCCGGGACAGGGGATGGCTACACCTTC. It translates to CASSHPGTGDGYTF.

Here the CDR3 reads CASRGRTVVNEKLFF. The DNA for the CDR3 is TGTGCCAGCAGAGGACGGACAGTAGTTAATGAAAAACTGTTTTTT. J is TRBJ1-4 and V is TRBV6-5; D may be TRBD1 (6 bases). V was cut by 6 bases and J by 4 bases, with 15 bases left in between. Germline CDR1 reads MNHEY; CDR2 reads SVGAGI. This CDR3 has 15 amino acids.

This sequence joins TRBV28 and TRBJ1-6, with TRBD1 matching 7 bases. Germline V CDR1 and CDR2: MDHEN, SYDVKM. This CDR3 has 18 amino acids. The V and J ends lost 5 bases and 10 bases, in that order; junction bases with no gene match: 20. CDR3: CASSEGQAQGYIGSPLHF. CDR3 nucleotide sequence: TGTGCCAGCAGTGAAGGACAGGCTCAGGGCTATATAGGATCACCCCTCCACTTT.

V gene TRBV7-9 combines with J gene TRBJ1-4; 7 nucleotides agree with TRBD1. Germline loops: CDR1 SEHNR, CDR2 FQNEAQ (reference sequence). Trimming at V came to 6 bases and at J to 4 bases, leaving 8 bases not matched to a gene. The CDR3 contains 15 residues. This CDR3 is CASRQEGQNNEKLFF. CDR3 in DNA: TGTGCCAGCAGACAAGAGGGACAGAATAATGAAAAACTGTTTTTT.

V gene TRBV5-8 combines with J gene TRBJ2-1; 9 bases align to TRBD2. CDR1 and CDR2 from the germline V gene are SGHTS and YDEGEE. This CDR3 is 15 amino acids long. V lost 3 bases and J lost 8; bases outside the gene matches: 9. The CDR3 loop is CASSSGLATGYEQFF. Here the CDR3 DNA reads TGTGCCAGCAGCTCCGGACTAGCGACTGGGTATGAGCAGTTCTTC. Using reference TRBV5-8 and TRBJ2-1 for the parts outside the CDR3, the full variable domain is EAGVTQSPTHLIKTRGQQATLRCSPISGHTSVYWYQQALGLGLQFLLWYDEGEERNRGNFPPRFSGRQFPNYSSELNVNALELEDSALYLCASSSGLATGYEQFFGPGTRLTVL.

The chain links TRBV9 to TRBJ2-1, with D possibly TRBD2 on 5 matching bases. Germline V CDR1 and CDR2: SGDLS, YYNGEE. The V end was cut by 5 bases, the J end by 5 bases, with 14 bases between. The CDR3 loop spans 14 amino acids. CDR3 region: CASRAAFGNNEQFF. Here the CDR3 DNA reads TGTGCCAGCAGGGCGGCCTTCGGGAACAATGAGCAGTTCTTC.

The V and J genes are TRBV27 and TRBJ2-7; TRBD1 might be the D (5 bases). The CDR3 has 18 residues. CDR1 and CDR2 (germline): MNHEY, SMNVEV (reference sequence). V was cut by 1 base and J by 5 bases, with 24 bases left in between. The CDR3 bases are TGTGCCAGCAGTTTATATCCCCCCCAGGGCCGTAGATCCAACGAGCAGTACTTC. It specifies CASSLYPPQGRRSNEQYF.

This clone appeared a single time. The chain's CDR3 is CASSNGRSTDTQYF. DNA for the CDR3: TGTGCCAGCAGCAACGGGAGATCGACAGATACGCAGTATTTT. This chain uses TRBV5-6 with TRBJ2-3, with D perhaps matching TRBD2 (6 bases). The germline CDR1 and CDR2 sequences are SGHDT and YYEEEE. V was cut by 4 bases and J by 3 bases, with 12 bases left in between. This CDR3 has 14 residues.

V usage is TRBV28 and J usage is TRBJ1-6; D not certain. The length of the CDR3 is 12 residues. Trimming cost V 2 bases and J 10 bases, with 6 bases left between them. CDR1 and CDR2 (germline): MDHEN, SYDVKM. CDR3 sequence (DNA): TGTGCCAGCAGTTTAGGGCGATCACCCCTCCACTTT. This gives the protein CASSLGRSPLHF.

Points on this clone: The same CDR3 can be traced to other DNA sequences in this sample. CDR3 DNA: TGTGCCACCAGTGATCCCGGACAGGGGGACACTGAAGCTTTCTTT. It encodes CATSDPGQGDTEAFF. The genes are TRBV24-1 and TRBJ1-1, with 10 bases aligning to TRBD1. This CDR3 spans 15 amino acids. Germline lookup yields CDR1 KGHDR and CDR2 SFDVKD. The ends lost 3 bases at V and 3 bases at J; junction bases unmatched: 3.

The CDR3 is CASSFSEASYNEQFF. CDR3 nucleotide sequence: TGTGCCAGCAGCTTTAGCGAAGCCTCCTACAATGAGCAGTTCTTC. The chain couples TRBV7-6 to TRBJ2-1, with TRBD2 as a possible D gene (5 bases). Germline V CDR1 and CDR2: SGHVS, FNYEAQ. The CDR3 runs 15 residues. With 3 bases removed from V and 0 bases from J, the gap between germline ends came to 9 bases.

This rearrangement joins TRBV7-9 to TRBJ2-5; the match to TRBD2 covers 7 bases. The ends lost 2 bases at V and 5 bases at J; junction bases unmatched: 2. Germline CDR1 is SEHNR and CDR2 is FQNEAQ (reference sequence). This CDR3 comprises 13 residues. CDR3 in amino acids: CASSLNGRETQYF. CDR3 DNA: TGTGCCAGCAGCTTAAACGGGAGGGAGACCCAGTACTTC.

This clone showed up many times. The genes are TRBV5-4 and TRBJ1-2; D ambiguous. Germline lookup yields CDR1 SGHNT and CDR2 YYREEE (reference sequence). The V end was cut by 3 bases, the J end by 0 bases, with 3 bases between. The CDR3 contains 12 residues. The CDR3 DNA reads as TGTGCCAGCAGCTCCACTAACTATGGCTACACCTTC. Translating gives CASSSTNYGYTF.

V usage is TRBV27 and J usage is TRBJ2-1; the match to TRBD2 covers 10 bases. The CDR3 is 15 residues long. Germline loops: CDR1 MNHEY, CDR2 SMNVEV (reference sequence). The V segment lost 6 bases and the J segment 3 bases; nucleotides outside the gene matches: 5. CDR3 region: CASSIIAGGYNEQFF. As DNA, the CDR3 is TGTGCCAGCAGCATAATAGCGGGAGGCTACAATGAGCAGTTCTTC.

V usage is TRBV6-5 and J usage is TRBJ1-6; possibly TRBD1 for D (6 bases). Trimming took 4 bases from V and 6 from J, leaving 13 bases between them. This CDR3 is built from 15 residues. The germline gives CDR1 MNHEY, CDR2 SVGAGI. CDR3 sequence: CASSFDDRINSPLHF. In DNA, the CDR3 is TGTGCCAGCAGTTTCGATGACAGGATTAATTCACCCCTCCACTTT.

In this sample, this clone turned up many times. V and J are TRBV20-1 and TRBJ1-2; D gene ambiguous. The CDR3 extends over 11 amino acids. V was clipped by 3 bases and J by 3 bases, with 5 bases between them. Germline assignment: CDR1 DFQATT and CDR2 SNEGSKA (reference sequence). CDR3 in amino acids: CSASIDYGYTF. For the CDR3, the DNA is TGCAGTGCTAGTATAGACTATGGCTACACCTTC.

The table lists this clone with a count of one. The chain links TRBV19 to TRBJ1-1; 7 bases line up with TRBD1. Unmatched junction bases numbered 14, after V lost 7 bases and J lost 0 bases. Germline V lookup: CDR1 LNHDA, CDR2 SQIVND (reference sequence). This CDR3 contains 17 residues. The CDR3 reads CASTRSDRATVNTEAFF. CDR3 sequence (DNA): TGTGCCAGTACCCGAAGTGACAGGGCTACAGTGAACACTGAAGCTTTCTTT.

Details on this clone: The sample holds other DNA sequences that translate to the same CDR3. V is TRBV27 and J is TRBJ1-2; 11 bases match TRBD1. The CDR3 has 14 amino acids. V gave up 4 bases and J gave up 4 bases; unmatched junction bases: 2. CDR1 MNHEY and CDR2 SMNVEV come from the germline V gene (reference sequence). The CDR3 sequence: CASSSDRGRYGYTF. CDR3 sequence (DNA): TGTGCCAGCAGTTCGGACAGGGGGCGCTATGGCTACACCTTC.

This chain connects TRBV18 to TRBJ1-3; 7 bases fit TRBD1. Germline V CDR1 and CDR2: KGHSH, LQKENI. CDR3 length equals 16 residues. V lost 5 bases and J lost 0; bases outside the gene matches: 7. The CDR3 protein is CASSSQQGPSGNTIYF. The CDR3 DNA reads TGTGCCAGCTCATCACAACAGGGGCCCTCTGGAAACACCATATATTTT. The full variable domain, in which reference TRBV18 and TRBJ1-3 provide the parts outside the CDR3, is NAGVMQNPRHLVRRRGQEARLRCSPMKGHSHVYWYRQLPEEGLKFMVYLQKENIIDESGMPKERFSAEFPKEGPSILRIQQVVRGDSAAYFCASSSQQGPSGNTIYFGEGSWLTVV.

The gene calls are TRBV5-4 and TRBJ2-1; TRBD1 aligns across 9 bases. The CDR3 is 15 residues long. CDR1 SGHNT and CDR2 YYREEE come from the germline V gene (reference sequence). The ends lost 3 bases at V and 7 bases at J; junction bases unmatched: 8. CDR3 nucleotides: TGTGCCAGCAGCTCCGGGACAGGGACGACAAATGAGCAGTTCTTC. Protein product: CASSSGTGTTNEQFF.

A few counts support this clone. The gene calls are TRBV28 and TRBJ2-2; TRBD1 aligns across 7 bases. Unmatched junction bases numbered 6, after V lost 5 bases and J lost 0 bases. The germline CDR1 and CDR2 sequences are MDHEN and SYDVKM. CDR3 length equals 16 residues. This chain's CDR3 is CASSPPGTANTGELFF. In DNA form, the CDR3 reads TGTGCCAGCAGTCCTCCCGGGACAGCGAACACCGGGGAGCTGTTTTTT.

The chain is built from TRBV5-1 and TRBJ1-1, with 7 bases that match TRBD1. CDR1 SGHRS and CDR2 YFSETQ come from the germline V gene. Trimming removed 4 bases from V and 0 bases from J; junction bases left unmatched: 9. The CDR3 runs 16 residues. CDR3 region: CASSPSVTGMNTEAFF. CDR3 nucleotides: TGCGCCAGCAGCCCGAGCGTGACAGGGATGAACACTGAAGCTTTCTTT. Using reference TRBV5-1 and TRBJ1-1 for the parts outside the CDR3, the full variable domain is KAGVTQTPRYLIKTRGQQVTLSCSPISGHRSVSWYQQTPGQGLQFLFEYFSETQRNKGNFPGRFSGRQFSNSRSEMNVSTLELGDSALYLCASSPSVTGMNTEAFFGQGTRLTVV.

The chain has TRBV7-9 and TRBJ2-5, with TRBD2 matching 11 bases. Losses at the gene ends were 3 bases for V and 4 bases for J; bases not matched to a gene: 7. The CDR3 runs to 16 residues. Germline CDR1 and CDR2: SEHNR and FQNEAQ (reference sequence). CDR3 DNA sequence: TGTGCCAGCAGCTTTCGACTAGCGGGGCCCCCAGAGACCCAGTACTTC. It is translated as CASSFRLAGPPETQYF.

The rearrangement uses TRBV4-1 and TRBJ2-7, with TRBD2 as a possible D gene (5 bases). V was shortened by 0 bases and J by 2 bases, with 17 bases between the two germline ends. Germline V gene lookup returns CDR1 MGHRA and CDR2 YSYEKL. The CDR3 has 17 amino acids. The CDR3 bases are TGCGCCAGCAGCCAAGATCGGGGAAGGTTGGTGACCTACGAGCAGTACTTC. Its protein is CASSQDRGRLVTYEQYF.